Following are 26 T cell receptor beta chains from one sample sequenced in a study of cytomegalovirus exposure and HLA in healthy donors. Primers included in the PCR were 60 Vbeta and 13 Jbeta primers. Sequencing used immunoSEQ multiplex PCR; TCRdb keeps in-frame clones, though not all of them. Its table records around 100,000 clones. Sequenced input: PBMCs. Receptors originate from a man between 45 and 60 years old in good health and CMV-seronegative.

This chain links TRBV15 with TRBJ2-5; 9 bases map to TRBD2. The CDR3 loop spans 18 amino acids. With V trimmed by 4 bases and J by 1 base, 13 bases remained unmatched. Germline CDR1 LNHNV, CDR2 YYDKDF (reference sequence). The CDR3 is CATSIPNRAGGLQETQYF. CDR3 coding DNA: TGTGCCACCAGCATCCCGAATAGAGCGGGGGGTCTCCAAGAGACCCAGTACTTC.

V and J are TRBV11-3 and TRBJ1-1; D is ambiguous. CDR1 and CDR2 from the germline V gene are SGHNT and YENEEA. This CDR3 is built from 14 residues. Trimming removed 1 base at V and 0 bases at J, with 6 bases between. DNA of the CDR3: TGTGCCAGCAGCTTAGTTTCAGTGAACACTGAAGCTTTCTTT. Encoded protein: CASSLVSVNTEAFF.

Comment on this clone: The CDR3 ends on some other residue instead of the conserved phenylalanine or tryptophan, so this is likely a read error. The DNA is omitted, as the CDR3 cannot be located on it reliably, and the CDR3 follows TCRdb's listing. The chain has TRBV7-9 and TRBJ2-7; TRBD2, the table's D call, lacks a check against the DNA. Ends included, the CDR3 has 13 residues. Per germline, CDR1 SEHNR and CDR2 FQNEAQ (reference sequence). This CDR3 is CASSPILAPTPLL.

V gene TRBV4-3 combines with J gene TRBJ2-2; 9 bases are a match to TRBD2. This CDR3 has 16 amino acids. The ends lost 1 base at V and 9 bases at J; junction bases unmatched: 9. Germline V gene data show CDR1 as LGHNA and CDR2 as YSLEER. CDR3 DNA: TGCGCCAGCAGCCAAGGCGGGGGGGGCTTAACCAGGGAGCTGTTTTTT. Protein product: CASSQGGGGLTRELFF.

The gene calls are TRBV18 and TRBJ1-3; tentatively, D is TRBD1 (5 bases). CDR3 length: 17 residues. The germline CDR1 and CDR2 sequences are KGHSH and LQKENI. Trimming cost V 2 bases and J 0 bases, with 14 bases left between them. CDR3 in amino acids: CASSPSGGVRSGNTIYF. CDR3 nucleotide sequence: TGTGCCAGCTCACCATCCGGAGGGGTCCGCTCTGGAAACACCATATATTTT.

The chain employs TRBV2 and TRBJ2-3; 8 bases align to TRBD2. This CDR3 has 15 amino acids. Germline CDR1 reads SNHLY; CDR2 reads FYNNEI. V was pared by 5 bases and J by 7 bases, with 11 bases of the junction left unmatched. The CDR3 reads CASSPISGSSNTQYF. CDR3 DNA sequence: TGTGCCAGCAGTCCTATAAGCGGGAGTTCAAATACGCAGTATTTT.

The chain employs TRBV5-1 and TRBJ2-3, with 7 bases matching TRBD1. Germline V lookup: CDR1 SGHRS, CDR2 YFSETQ. Trimming at V came to 2 bases and at J to 4 bases, leaving 10 bases not matched to a gene. The CDR3 spans 16 residues. CDR3 amino acids: CASSLGTATRPDTQYF. The CDR3 DNA reads as TGCGCCAGCAGCTTAGGGACAGCAACTCGCCCAGATACGCAGTATTTT.

V gene TRBV7-3 combines with J gene TRBJ2-2, with 8 positions matching TRBD1. Germline-derived CDR1 and CDR2 are SGHTA and FQGTGA. V lost 9 bases to trimming and J lost 6 bases; unmatched junction nucleotides: 12. CDR3 length: 15 amino acids. The CDR3 sequence: CASSPGQVFSGELFF. The CDR3 nucleotides read TGTGCCAGTAGTCCGGGACAGGTGTTTTCCGGGGAGCTGTTTTTT. Full variable domain (missing parts from reference TRBV7-3 and TRBJ2-2): GAGVSQTPSNKVTEKGKYVELRCDPISGHTALYWYRQSLGQGPEFLIYFQGTGAADDSGLPNDRFFAVRPEGSVSTLKIQRTERGDSAVYLCASSPGQVFSGELFFGEGSRLTVL.

Comments on this clone: An end of the junction differs from the germline gene, which may be a read error. The rearrangement links TRBV4-2 to TRBJ1-6; D is uncertain. CDR3 length equals 16 residues. Germline assignment: CDR1 LGHNA and CDR2 YNFKEQ. The CDR3 DNA sequence: TGTGCCAGCAGCGAAGATTGGGGAGGGAACTATTCACCCCTCCACTTT. It yields the protein CASSEDWGGNYSPLHF.

The rearrangement links TRBV30 to TRBJ1-2, with D unclear. Germline CDR1 and CDR2: GTSNPN and SVGIG (reference sequence). The CDR3 runs 15 residues. Trimming removed 0 bases from V and 5 bases from J, with 16 bases in between. Here the CDR3 reads CAWSVRRIGVYGYTF. CDR3 bases: TGTGCCTGGAGTGTACGGAGGATCGGGGTATATGGCTACACCTTC.

The rearrangement joins TRBV14 to TRBJ1-1, with no clear D. The CDR3 sequence is 13 residues long. V was shortened by 0 bases and J by 5 bases, with 7 bases between the two germline ends. Germline V gene data show CDR1 as SGHDN and CDR2 as FVKESK. The CDR3 DNA reads as TGTGCCAGCAGCCAAGACGCGGGGACTGAAGCTTTCTTT. The encoded protein is CASSQDAGTEAFF.

The chain carries TRBV2 and TRBJ2-3, with unresolved D. The CDR3 totals 13 residues. Trimming removed 2 bases at V and 6 bases at J, with 9 bases between. The germline CDR1 and CDR2 sequences are SNHLY and FYNNEI. CDR3 coding DNA: TGTGCCAGCAGTGAATACAGACCTGATACGCAGTATTTT. Its translation: CASSEYRPDTQYF.

The rearrangement uses TRBV4-3 and TRBJ1-5; D call uncertain. The germline CDR1 and CDR2 sequences are LGHNA and YSLEER. This CDR3 is built from 13 residues. V was clipped by 2 bases and J by 5 bases, with 7 bases between them. The CDR3 nucleotides are TGCGCCAGCAGCCAAATAGTGGATCAGCCCCAGCATTTT. It specifies CASSQIVDQPQHF.

V gene TRBV7-6 combines with J gene TRBJ1-5; D is unresolved. Per the germline V gene, CDR1 is SGHVS and CDR2 is FNYEAQ. The CDR3 is made up of 14 amino acids. With 5 bases removed from V and 3 bases from J, the gap between germline ends came to 11 bases. The CDR3 bases are TGTGCCAGCAGCACCCGAGGACTCAATCAGCCCCAGCATTTT. Its protein is CASSTRGLNQPQHF.

The V call is TRBV6-1, the J call TRBJ1-1; 9 positions agree with TRBD1. The trim removed 6 bases at V and 5 bases at J, leaving 10 bases unmatched. The CDR3 has 15 amino acids. Germline loops: CDR1 MNHNS, CDR2 SASEGT. CDR3 amino acids: CASRVNMGQGTEAFF. Written as DNA, the CDR3 is TGTGCCAGCAGGGTAAATATGGGACAGGGAACTGAAGCTTTCTTT.

CDR3 protein: CSVQGRRTEAFF. CDR3 bases: TGCAGCGTCCAGGGTAGAAGGACTGAAGCTTTCTTT. This sequence joins TRBV29-1 and TRBJ1-1; D possibly corresponds to TRBD1 (5 bases). V was shortened by 6 bases and J by 5 bases, with 13 bases between the two germline ends. The CDR3 contains 12 residues. Germline CDR1 is SQVTM and CDR2 is ANQGSEA.

The chain recombines TRBV4-3 with TRBJ1-1; perhaps TRBD1 as D (5 bases). V lost 5 bases to trimming and J lost 1 base, with 14 bases between them. The CDR3 covers 15 residues. Germline V CDR1 and CDR2: LGHNA, YSLEER. CDR3 sequence: CASSDYGGENTEAFF. CDR3 nucleotides: TGCGCCAGCAGCGATTACGGAGGGGAGAACACTGAAGCTTTCTTT.

V gene TRBV7-9 combines with J gene TRBJ1-2; tentative D call: TRBD1 (6 bases). There are 16 residues in the CDR3. The germline V gene has CDR1 SEHNR and CDR2 FQNEAQ (reference sequence). V was pared by 7 bases and J by 5 bases, with 23 bases between. Written as DNA, the CDR3 is TGTGCCAGCATTCCCCCCCTCACACAGGGTAGATATGGCTACACCTTC. It yields the protein CASIPPLTQGRYGYTF.

This chain uses TRBV11-3 with TRBJ2-2; 11 nucleotides match TRBD1. The CDR3 is 14 amino acids. With 7 bases clipped from V and 6 bases from J, the junction kept 4 bases outside the gene matches. In germline, CDR1 is SGHNT, CDR2 YENEEA. The CDR3 reads CASNPGQGAGELFF. Written as DNA, the CDR3 is TGTGCCAGCAACCCGGGACAGGGGGCCGGGGAGCTGTTTTTT.

The CDR3: CSVEVVRDRGYGYTF. The DNA of the CDR3 is TGCAGCGTTGAAGTCGTCCGGGACAGGGGATATGGCTACACCTTC. The chain joins TRBV29-1 to TRBJ1-2, with 10 bases matching TRBD1. Germline values: CDR1 SQVTM, CDR2 ANQGSEA. V dropped 1 base and J dropped 5; count of bases not matched to a gene: 7. CDR3 length equals 15 residues.

The chain has TRBV5-8 and TRBJ1-1; TRBD1 is a possible D gene (5 bases). V lost 3 bases and J lost 4, with 10 bases in between. From germline, CDR1 is SGHTS and CDR2 YDEGEE. The CDR3 totals 13 residues. The CDR3 DNA reads TGTGCCAGCAGCTCGTGGGGGGGCACTGAAGCTTTCTTT. Its protein is CASSSWGGTEAFF.

The rearrangement uses TRBV7-9 and TRBJ2-5; the D gene is possibly TRBD1 (5 bases). V lost 3 bases and J 5 bases, leaving 10 bases between the germline ends. Germline V gives CDR1 SEHNR, CDR2 FQNEAQ (reference sequence). The CDR3 is 13 amino acids. The CDR3 DNA reads TGTGCCAGCAGCTTGTTGACAGTGGAGACCCAGTACTTC. This codes for CASSLLTVETQYF.

This sequence joins TRBV11-3 and TRBJ1-1, with a weak D call TRBD1 (5 bases). Germline CDR1 SGHNT, CDR2 YENEEA. V was pared by 0 bases and J by 1 base, with 9 bases between. The CDR3 contains 15 residues. The CDR3 bases are TGTGCCAGCAGCTTAGATGTCAGGGCGAACACTGAAGCTTTCTTT. It specifies CASSLDVRANTEAFF.

This chain uses TRBV10-3 with TRBJ1-3; possibly TRBD1 for D (6 bases). The V end lost 9 bases, the J end lost 4 bases, and 13 bases lay between the germline ends. CDR1 is ENHRY and CDR2 is SYGVKD in the germline V gene. This CDR3 is built from 13 residues. The DNA for the CDR3 is TGTGCCATTCAGGGGCCAGGAGGAAACACCATATATTTT. Translated, it gives CAIQGPGGNTIYF.

The CDR3 region is CASSTSGSWDTQYF. In nucleotides, the CDR3 is TGTGCCAGCAGTACTAGCGGGAGTTGGGATACGCAGTATTTT. The rearrangement joins TRBV5-6 to TRBJ2-3, with 11 positions matching TRBD2. Germline CDR1 reads SGHDT; CDR2 reads YYEEEE. The length of the CDR3 is 14 residues. Trimming at V came to 5 bases and at J to 6 bases, leaving 5 bases not matched to a gene.

The chain is built from TRBV4-1 and TRBJ1-4; D remains ambiguous. This CDR3 has 17 residues. V was shortened by 4 bases and J by 5 bases, with 20 bases between the two germline ends. CDR1 MGHRA and CDR2 YSYEKL come from the germline V gene. CDR3 protein: CASSLQPTGNLNEKLFF. In DNA, the CDR3 is TGCGCCAGCAGCCTTCAACCGACCGGGAACTTAAATGAAAAACTGTTTTTT.